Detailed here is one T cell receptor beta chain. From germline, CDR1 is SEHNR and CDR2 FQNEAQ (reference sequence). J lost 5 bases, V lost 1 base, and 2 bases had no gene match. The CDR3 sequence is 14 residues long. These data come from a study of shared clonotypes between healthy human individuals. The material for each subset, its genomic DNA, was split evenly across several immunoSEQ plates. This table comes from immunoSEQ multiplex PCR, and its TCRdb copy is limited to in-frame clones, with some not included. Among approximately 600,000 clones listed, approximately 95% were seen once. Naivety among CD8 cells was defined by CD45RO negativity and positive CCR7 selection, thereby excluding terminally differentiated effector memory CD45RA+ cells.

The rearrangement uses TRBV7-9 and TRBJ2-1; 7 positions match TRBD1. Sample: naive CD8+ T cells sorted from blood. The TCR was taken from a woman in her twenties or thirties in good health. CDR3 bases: TGTGCCAGCAGCTTAGGGACAGGAAACAATGAGCAGTTCTTC. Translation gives CASSLGTGNNEQFF.